The clone carrying this T cell receptor (beta chain) was observed once. Its antigen is not known. There were only Caucasian adults among the donors, and all lived in Nashville, Tennessee. The table came from immunoSEQ multiplex PCR; TCRdb's copy has only in-frame clones and leaves some out. The sample includes approximately 2,000,000 clones, around 92% of them seen just once. This sample is drawn from a study of shared clonotypes between healthy human individuals. General study findings and limits: The represented genetic and exposure-history diversity was limited by the small number of donors.

CDR1 and CDR2 (germline): SNHLY, FYNNEI. V was clipped by 6 bases and J by 7 bases; unmatched bases: 18. The CDR3 sequence is 17 residues long. Sequenced input: naive CD4+ T cells from PBMCs. Subset of the sample: CD45RA+ positively selected. The origin of this receptor is a man between 18 and 29 years old in good health. Some clones in this sample may be carry-over from other donors' samples. This chain links TRBV2 with TRBJ2-1; 7 bases are shared with TRBD2. The CDR3 region is CASSLTGTSAGRNEQFF. The CDR3 DNA reads TGTGCCAGCAGCCTCACCGGCACTAGCGCTGGAAGGAATGAGCAGTTCTTC.